These 17 T cell receptor beta chains were sequenced from one sample in a study of T-cell reconstitution after alpha-beta-depleted transplantation in children. Preparing the TCRbeta library involved the use of unique molecular identifiers. TCRdb processed the PCR reads anew with MiXCR; each CDR3 protein has one entry. The sample has about 340,000 distinct CDR3 sequences, 16% seen once. This specimen consisted of PBMCs, mostly from graft donor cells, obtained 360 days after TCRalphabeta/CD19-depleted stem cell transplant. These receptors all stem from a male patient between 2 and 10 years old who had a stem cell transplant for acute lymphoblastic leukemia, so the T cells may come from the graft donor.

The rearrangement uses TRBV11-2 and TRBJ2-3, with a tentative D call TRBD1 (6 bases). CDR3 size: 19 residues. Trimming removed 1 base at V and 0 bases at J, with 20 bases between. Germline CDR1 SGHAT, CDR2 FQNNGV. In nucleotides, the CDR3 is TGTGCCAGCAGCTTAGGGGGCGGGCCAGGGGTCACTAGCACAGATACGCAGTATTTT. It yields the protein CASSLGGGPGVTSTDTQYF.

The gene calls are TRBV7-9 and TRBJ2-5, with D possibly TRBD1 on 5 matching bases. Germline V CDR1 and CDR2: SEHNR, FQNEAQ (reference sequence). The CDR3 is 13 residues long. Between the trimmed V and J ends, which lost 8 bases and 2 bases, there was a span of 12 bases. In nucleotides, the CDR3 is TGTGCCAGCCACAGGTTAATTCAAGAGACCCAGTACTTC. Protein product: CASHRLIQETQYF. Filled out from reference TRBV7-9 and TRBJ2-5, the complete variable domain reads DTGVSQNPRHKITKRGQNVTFRCDPISEHNRLYWYRQTLGQGPEFLTYFQNEAQLEKSRLLSDRFSAERPKGSFSTLEIQRTEQGDSAMYLCASHRLIQETQYFGPGTRLLVL.

This clonotype was counted between two and nine times. The V call is TRBV4-3, the J call TRBJ2-2, with 8 bases aligning to TRBD1. CDR1 and CDR2 (germline): LGHNA, YSLEER. The CDR3 has 17 residues. V lost 2 bases to trimming and J lost 1 base; unmatched junction nucleotides: 6. In DNA form, the CDR3 reads TGCGCCAGCAGCCAACCTGCCGGGACAGGGAACACCGGGGAGCTGTTTTTT. Encoded protein: CASSQPAGTGNTGELFF.

This clonotype has ten or more counts. This chain's CDR3 is CSAKQANSNQPQHF. The CDR3 bases are TGCAGTGCTAAACAGGCTAATAGCAATCAGCCCCAGCATTTT. The chain is built from TRBV20-1 and TRBJ1-5; a possible D gene is TRBD1 (5 bases). Germline lookup yields CDR1 DFQATT and CDR2 SNEGSKA (reference sequence). The CDR3 contains 14 residues. Trimming took off 4 bases at V and 0 bases at J, with 10 bases between the two ends.

The CDR3 reads CASRPGQVRNTEAFF. Here the CDR3 DNA reads TGTGCCAGCAGGCCGGGACAGGTGAGGAATACTGAAGCTTTCTTT. The chain couples TRBV11-2 to TRBJ1-1, with 8 bases lining up with TRBD1. Per germline, CDR1 SGHAT and CDR2 FQNNGV. Unmatched junction bases numbered 11, after V lost 6 bases and J lost 5 bases. This CDR3 has 15 residues.

The chain recombines TRBV7-2 with TRBJ2-1, with 9 positions matching TRBD2. The germline gives CDR1 SGHTA, CDR2 FQGNSA. The CDR3 has 16 amino acids. V gave up 4 bases and J gave up 4 bases; unmatched junction bases: 8. This CDR3 reads CASSYDSGSRYNEQFF. The CDR3 DNA follows: TGTGCCAGCAGCTACGATAGCGGGAGTCGGTACAATGAGCAGTTCTTC.

The J gene is TRBJ2-3, the V gene TRBV2; TRBD1 matches 7 bases. The length of the CDR3 is 17 residues. Per the germline V gene, CDR1 is SNHLY and CDR2 is FYNNEI. The V gene end was trimmed by 1 base and the J gene end by 2 bases; junction bases not matched to a gene: 9. The CDR3 DNA sequence: TGTGCCAGCAGTGAAGTGGGACAGCCCCCTTTCACAGATACGCAGTATTTT. Translating gives CASSEVGQPPFTDTQYF.

The chain has TRBV20-1 and TRBJ2-1, with D unclear. This CDR3 comprises 15 residues. The V end was cut by 7 bases, the J end by 6 bases, with 22 bases between. From germline, CDR1 is DFQATT and CDR2 SNEGSKA (reference sequence). The CDR3, as DNA: TGCAGTGGTTTCAAGCCAGTGGAAAATGGCAATGAGCAGTTCTTC. Protein: CSGFKPVENGNEQFF.

V is TRBV4-1 and J is TRBJ2-7; D possibly corresponds to TRBD1 (6 bases). The V gene's germline CDR1 is MGHRA and CDR2 YSYEKL. Trimming cost V 1 base and J 3 bases, with 19 bases left between them. The length of the CDR3 is 17 residues. CDR3 loop: CASSQAGRGAVSYEQYF. The DNA of the CDR3 is TGCGCCAGCAGCCAAGCGGGCAGGGGCGCAGTGAGCTACGAGCAGTACTTC.

V usage is TRBV3-1 and J usage is TRBJ1-6; maybe TRBD1 (6 bases). Germline V lookup: CDR1 LGHDT, CDR2 YNNKEL (reference sequence). This CDR3 region has 14 residues. V lost 4 bases to trimming and J lost 7 bases, with 11 bases between them. CDR3 residues: CASSPPDSNSPLHF. DNA of the CDR3: TGTGCCAGCAGCCCACCGGACAGCAATTCACCCCTCCACTTT.

This clonotype was recorded a few times. The chain recombines TRBV12-3 or TRBV12-4 with TRBJ2-1; TRBD2 matches 11 bases. The CDR3 covers 16 residues. After removal of 6 bases from V and 7 bases from J, the junction contained 11 bases not matched to a gene. CDR3 in DNA: TGTGCCAGCAGACCGGCCCCAGGGACTAGCGGTAATGAGCAGTTCTTC. This encodes CASRPAPGTSGNEQFF.

The chain has TRBV30 and TRBJ2-1, with D perhaps being TRBD1 or TRBD2 (5 bases each). CDR1 is GTSNPN, CDR2 SVGIG, per germline (reference sequence). The CDR3 extends over 18 amino acids. The germline V and J ends were trimmed by 3 bases and 5 bases, with 26 bases remaining between them. The CDR3 reads CAWRAKGLMGRSHNEQFF. CDR3 nucleotides: TGTGCCTGGAGAGCGAAGGGTTTGATGGGACGATCCCACAATGAGCAGTTCTTC. Complete variable domain (other parts from reference TRBV30 and TRBJ2-1): SQTIHQWPATLVQPVGSPLSLECTVEGTSNPNLYWYRQAAGRGLQLLFYSVGIGQISSEVPQNLSASRPQDRQFILSSKKLLLSDSGFYLCAWRAKGLMGRSHNEQFFGPGTRLTVL.

This clonotype was found a few times. The J gene is TRBJ2-3, the V gene TRBV4-3; 7 nucleotides agree with TRBD2. In germline, CDR1 is LGHNA, CDR2 YSLEER. Losses at the gene ends were 1 base for V and 3 bases for J; bases not matched to a gene: 4. CDR3 size: 15 residues. Here the CDR3 DNA reads TGCGCCAGCAGCCAAGGGGTTAGCGGGACAGATACGCAGTATTTT. The encoded protein is CASSQGVSGTDTQYF.

J is TRBJ2-1 and V is TRBV9, with 11 bases that match TRBD2. The CDR3 consists of 17 residues. Per the germline V gene, CDR1 is SGDLS and CDR2 is YYNGEE. Losses at the gene ends were 5 bases for V and 6 bases for J; bases not matched to a gene: 13. The CDR3 bases are TGTGCCAGCAGTGCACCATCCGGGACTAGCGGACGCAATGAGCAGTTCTTC. As protein: CASSAPSGTSGRNEQFF.

This clonotype was seen many times. The V call is TRBV7-8, the J call TRBJ2-7; 8 bases are a match to TRBD1. CDR3 length equals 13 residues. Germline V gene data show CDR1 as SGHVS and CDR2 as FQNEAQ. V shed 3 bases, J shed 4 bases, and the junction held 2 bases outside the gene matches. CDR3 sequence (DNA): TGTGCCAGCAGCTTGGACAGGGTGTACGAGCAGTACTTC. Its translation: CASSLDRVYEQYF.

V is TRBV30 and J is TRBJ2-7; 7 bases match TRBD1. The CDR3 has 13 amino acids. Germline assignment: CDR1 GTSNPN and CDR2 SVGIG (reference sequence). V shed 4 bases, J shed 0 bases, and the junction held 3 bases outside the gene matches. In DNA form, the CDR3 reads TGTGCCTGGAAATCAGGGGGCTCCTACGAGCAGTACTTC. It specifies CAWKSGGSYEQYF.

This clonotype has just a few counts. The chain is built from TRBV5-1 and TRBJ1-1; maybe TRBD1 (6 bases). CDR3 size: 15 residues. Germline CDR1 is SGHRS and CDR2 is YFSETQ. V lost 1 base and J lost 5, with 15 bases in between. CDR3 protein: CASSLSTQGGTEAFF. CDR3 DNA sequence: TGCGCCAGCAGCTTGAGTACACAGGGAGGGACTGAAGCTTTCTTT.